The sequence of this T cell receptor beta chain was determined in a study of CD8+CD57+ T cells in acquired aplastic anemia. Background on the study: DNA from sorted CD4+ and CD8+ cells averaged approximately 3.2 ug.

In patients chosen for sequencing, flow cytometry had shown CD8+CD57+ cell expansion. Each patient had severe acquired aplastic anemia. Profiling of TCR beta VDJ combinations and CDR3 sequences used genomic DNA as template. TCRdb independently ran MiXCR on the reads; one entry per CDR3 protein. The sample gives about half a million distinct CDR3 sequences, around 32% of which show up once; nearly 0.85% is in the top ten. V trimming: 10 bases; J trimming: 4 bases; junction bases outside the gene matches: 9. Germline loops: CDR1 ENHRY, CDR2 SYGVKD. The CDR3 length is 14 residues. This clonotype was seen a handful of times.

The source of this sequence is a human donor with aplastic anemia. The specimen sequenced was sorted CD4+, CD8+, or CD8+CD57+ T cells (not recorded which) from PBMCs. The chain recombines TRBV10-3 with TRBJ2-2; 7 positions match TRBD1. This CDR3 reads CASCLQGSTGELFF. The CDR3 DNA reads TGTGCCAGCTGCTTACAGGGGAGCACCGGGGAGCTGTTTTTT.